This is a list of T cell receptor beta chains from one sample in a study of PD-L1 blockade in urothelial cancer. Here immunoSEQ multiplex PCR was the method, and the copy in TCRdb shows in-frame clones only, minus some. The table includes some 110,000 clones, about 91% detected once. This specimen was PBMCs, taken around atezolizumab (anti-PD-L1) treatment. The receptors were sampled from a man aged 60 to 69 with urothelial cancer. Both conserved end residues are part of each CDR3. Each record gives: J gene, clone size, V gene, D gene, CDR3 protein, CDR3 DNA. The D gene is left open where the match is weak. The size of a clone is reported for some rows only, either as once, few or many, or as a class for expanded clones.

j_call: TRBJ2-3; clone_size: -; v_call: TRBV10-3; d_call: -; cdr3_aa: CAISGGARSTDTQYF; cdr3_nt: TGTGCCATCAGTGGGGGCGCCCGTAGCACAGATACGCAGTATTTT
j_call: TRBJ1-2; clone_size: -; v_call: TRBV28; d_call: TRBD1; cdr3_aa: CASSSRLGQGHYGYTF; cdr3_nt: TGTGCCAGCAGTTCTCGGCTCGGACAGGGACACTATGGCTACACCTTC
j_call: TRBJ1-4; clone_size: -; v_call: TRBV2; d_call: -; cdr3_aa: CASSLVLGGAEKLFF; cdr3_nt: TGTGCCAGCAGTTTGGTTTTAGGGGGGGCTGAAAAACTGTTTTTT
j_call: TRBJ2-1; clone_size: once; v_call: TRBV6-5; d_call: TRBD2; cdr3_aa: CASSFTGTSAYNEQFF; cdr3_nt: TGTGCCAGCAGTTTCACCGGGACTAGCGCCTACAATGAGCAGTTCTTC
j_call: TRBJ1-2; clone_size: -; v_call: TRBV2; d_call: TRBD1; cdr3_aa: CASSGDRGFGYTF; cdr3_nt: TGTGCCAGCAGTGGGGACAGGGGTTTCGGCTACACCTTC
j_call: TRBJ2-3; clone_size: once; v_call: TRBV5-4; d_call: TRBD2; cdr3_aa: CASSFGLATDTQYF; cdr3_nt: TGTGCCAGCAGCTTCGGACTAGCCACAGATACGCAGTATTTT
j_call: TRBJ2-1; clone_size: -; v_call: TRBV19; d_call: TRBD2; cdr3_aa: CASSFSGNRNNEQFF; cdr3_nt: TGTGCCAGTAGCTTTAGCGGGAATCGAAACAATGAGCAGTTCTTC
j_call: TRBJ2-5; clone_size: -; v_call: TRBV5-8; d_call: -; cdr3_aa: CASSLASKDAQYF; cdr3_nt: TGTGCCAGCAGCTTGGCGTCTAAAGATGCCCAGTACTTC
j_call: TRBJ1-4; clone_size: -; v_call: TRBV19; d_call: -; cdr3_aa: CASRNPGEEKLFF; cdr3_nt: TGTGCCAGTCGAAACCCGGGGGAAGAAAAACTGTTTTTT
j_call: TRBJ1-2; clone_size: -; v_call: TRBV5-6; d_call: -; cdr3_aa: CASPWGGTNYGYTF; cdr3_nt: TGTGCCAGCCCCTGGGGGGGGACTAACTATGGCTACACCTTC
j_call: TRBJ2-3; clone_size: -; v_call: TRBV4-3; d_call: TRBD2; cdr3_aa: CASSQEAGTSGTDTQYF; cdr3_nt: TGCGCCAGCAGCCAAGAGGCCGGGACTAGCGGCACAGATACGCAGTATTTT
j_call: TRBJ2-2; clone_size: -; v_call: TRBV18; d_call: -; cdr3_aa: CASSSNRGGTGELFF; cdr3_nt: TGTGCCAGCTCATCAAACAGGGGAGGCACCGGGGAGCTGTTTTTT
j_call: TRBJ2-6; clone_size: -; v_call: TRBV15; d_call: -; cdr3_aa: CATSRDPTVELSGANVLTF; cdr3_nt: TGTGCCACCAGCAGAGATCCGACAGTCGAATTGTCTGGGGCCAACGTCCTGACTTTC
j_call: TRBJ1-5; clone_size: -; v_call: TRBV30; d_call: -; cdr3_aa: CAWSDRGNQPQHF; cdr3_nt: TGTGCCTGGAGTGACAGGGGCAATCAGCCCCAGCATTTT
j_call: TRBJ2-2; clone_size: -; v_call: TRBV6-1; d_call: TRBD1; cdr3_aa: CASSEYGTGPGELFF; cdr3_nt: TGTGCCAGCAGTGAATACGGGACAGGACCCGGGGAGCTGTTTTTT
j_call: TRBJ1-2; clone_size: -; v_call: TRBV6-5; d_call: TRBD1; cdr3_aa: CASGQGLLYGYTF; cdr3_nt: TGTGCCAGCGGACAGGGTCTGCTTTATGGCTACACCTTC
j_call: TRBJ1-5; clone_size: -; v_call: TRBV18; d_call: -; cdr3_aa: CASSRQGNNQPQHF; cdr3_nt: TGTGCCAGCTCGCGTCAGGGGAACAATCAGCCCCAGCATTTT
j_call: TRBJ2-3; clone_size: -; v_call: TRBV4-3; d_call: TRBD2; cdr3_aa: CASSQGLAGGFRTDTQYF; cdr3_nt: TGCGCCAGCAGCCAAGGTCTAGCGGGAGGCTTTAGAACAGATACGCAGTATTTT
j_call: TRBJ1-1; clone_size: few; v_call: TRBV14; d_call: -; cdr3_aa: CASSPRRGGSTEAFF; cdr3_nt: TGTGCCAGCAGCCCCAGAAGGGGGGGAAGCACTGAAGCTTTCTTT
j_call: TRBJ2-2; clone_size: -; v_call: TRBV4-3; d_call: -; cdr3_aa: CASSPREGSGELFF; cdr3_nt: TGCGCCAGCAGCCCCCGCGAGGGATCCGGGGAGCTGTTTTTT
j_call: TRBJ1-2; clone_size: -; v_call: TRBV7-2; d_call: -; cdr3_aa: CASSRTSGYTF; cdr3_nt: TGTGCCAGCAGTAGGACATCGGGCTACACCTTC
j_call: TRBJ1-5; clone_size: -; v_call: TRBV6-1; d_call: -; cdr3_aa: CASSDVSYSNQPQHF; cdr3_nt: TGTGCCAGCAGTGATGTGAGTTATAGCAATCAGCCCCAGCATTTT
j_call: TRBJ1-6; clone_size: -; v_call: TRBV6-6; d_call: -; cdr3_aa: CASSYSMGGPLHF; cdr3_nt: TGTGCCAGCAGTTACTCGATGGGGGGTCCCCTCCACTTT
j_call: TRBJ2-3; clone_size: -; v_call: TRBV7-2; d_call: -; cdr3_aa: CASSLATPSYSDTQYF; cdr3_nt: TGTGCCAGCAGCTTAGCGACACCCTCTTATTCAGATACGCAGTATTTT
j_call: TRBJ1-5; clone_size: -; v_call: TRBV19; d_call: -; cdr3_aa: CASSTSYRVNQPQHF; cdr3_nt: TGTGCCAGTAGTACGAGCTACAGGGTAAATCAGCCCCAGCATTTT
j_call: TRBJ2-1; clone_size: -; v_call: TRBV7-2; d_call: -; cdr3_aa: CASSFSSDLDEQFF; cdr3_nt: TGTGCCAGCAGCTTTTCTTCTGACTTGGATGAGCAGTTCTTC
j_call: TRBJ2-2; clone_size: once; v_call: TRBV6-1; d_call: TRBD1; cdr3_aa: CASSATGGQGELFF; cdr3_nt: TGTGCCAGCAGTGCCACAGGGGGCCAGGGGGAGCTGTTTTTT
j_call: TRBJ1-5; clone_size: -; v_call: TRBV7-9; d_call: -; cdr3_aa: CASSPLGTDNQPQHF; cdr3_nt: TGTGCCAGCAGCCCCTTAGGAACAGACAATCAGCCCCAGCATTTT
j_call: TRBJ1-4; clone_size: -; v_call: TRBV6-1; d_call: -; cdr3_aa: CASSEGQANDGEKLFF; cdr3_nt: TGTGCCAGCAGTGAAGGACAGGCTAATGATGGGGAAAAACTGTTTTTT
j_call: TRBJ1-2; clone_size: -; v_call: TRBV29-1; d_call: TRBD1; cdr3_aa: CSVEPGGNIYTF; cdr3_nt: TGCAGCGTTGAGCCAGGGGGCAACATCTACACCTTC
j_call: TRBJ1-5; clone_size: -; v_call: TRBV4-1; d_call: -; cdr3_aa: CASSRSIQDSNQPQHF; cdr3_nt: TGCGCCAGCAGTCGCTCGATACAGGATAGCAATCAGCCCCAGCATTTT
j_call: TRBJ2-3; clone_size: -; v_call: TRBV20-1; d_call: -; cdr3_aa: CSVGGTDTQYF; cdr3_nt: TGCAGTGTGGGGGGAACAGATACGCAGTATTTT
j_call: TRBJ1-2; clone_size: -; v_call: TRBV9; d_call: TRBD1; cdr3_aa: CASSVAGGGTFYGYTF; cdr3_nt: TGTGCCAGCAGCGTAGCTGGAGGGGGCACCTTCTATGGCTACACCTTC
j_call: TRBJ2-7; clone_size: -; v_call: TRBV7-2; d_call: -; cdr3_aa: CASSLSSSIGVYEQYF; cdr3_nt: TGTGCCAGCAGCTTAAGTTCCAGCATAGGGGTCTACGAGCAGTACTTC
j_call: TRBJ2-5; clone_size: -; v_call: TRBV18; d_call: TRBD1; cdr3_aa: CASSPTTGRETQYF; cdr3_nt: TGTGCCAGCTCACCAACGACAGGGAGAGAGACCCAGTACTTC
j_call: TRBJ1-6; clone_size: -; v_call: TRBV19; d_call: TRBD1; cdr3_aa: CASRRTGGGNSPLHF; cdr3_nt: TGTGCCAGTAGACGGACAGGGGGCGGGAATTCACCCCTCCACTTT
j_call: TRBJ2-6; clone_size: once; v_call: TRBV6-1; d_call: -; cdr3_aa: CASSEVGLSGANVLTF; cdr3_nt: TGTGCCAGCAGTGAAGTTGGACTCTCTGGGGCCAACGTCCTGACTTTC
j_call: TRBJ2-7; clone_size: -; v_call: TRBV9; d_call: -; cdr3_aa: CASSERAGASSYEQYF; cdr3_nt: TGTGCCAGCAGCGAACGGGCGGGGGCGAGCTCCTACGAGCAGTACTTC
j_call: TRBJ1-2; clone_size: -; v_call: TRBV29-1; d_call: -; cdr3_aa: CSVVPQGSGYTF; cdr3_nt: TGCAGCGTTGTCCCTCAGGGGAGTGGCTACACCTTC
j_call: TRBJ1-1; clone_size: -; v_call: TRBV7-2; d_call: -; cdr3_aa: CASSKQMNTEAFF; cdr3_nt: TGTGCCAGCAGTAAACAGATGAACACTGAAGCTTTCTTT
j_call: TRBJ2-5; clone_size: -; v_call: TRBV7-2; d_call: -; cdr3_aa: CASSQKNQETQYF; cdr3_nt: TGTGCCAGCAGCCAAAAAAACCAAGAGACCCAGTACTTC
j_call: TRBJ2-7; clone_size: -; v_call: TRBV7-8; d_call: -; cdr3_aa: CASSKRGGTSSYEQYF; cdr3_nt: TGTGCCAGCAGCAAAAGAGGCGGCACTAGCTCCTACGAGCAGTACTTC
j_call: TRBJ2-7; clone_size: -; v_call: TRBV4-3; d_call: -; cdr3_aa: CASSQDGTPTYEQYF; cdr3_nt: TGCGCCAGCAGCCAAGATGGGACTCCTACCTACGAGCAGTACTTC
j_call: TRBJ2-7; clone_size: -; v_call: TRBV28; d_call: TRBD1; cdr3_aa: CASQGAGYEQYF; cdr3_nt: TGTGCCAGCCAGGGGGCAGGTTACGAGCAGTACTTC
j_call: TRBJ2-2; clone_size: -; v_call: TRBV5-8; d_call: TRBD2; cdr3_aa: CASSLGLAAAGELFF; cdr3_nt: TGTGCCAGCAGCTTGGGACTAGCGGCGGCCGGGGAGCTGTTTTTT
j_call: TRBJ2-7; clone_size: -; v_call: TRBV5-5; d_call: -; cdr3_aa: CASSLGQVAYEQYF; cdr3_nt: TGTGCCAGCAGCTTGGGCCAGGTGGCCTACGAGCAGTACTTC
j_call: TRBJ1-1; clone_size: -; v_call: TRBV18; d_call: -; cdr3_aa: CASSGGGEAFF; cdr3_nt: TGTGCCAGCTCAGGCGGAGGGGAAGCTTTCTTT
j_call: TRBJ2-3; clone_size: -; v_call: TRBV5-1; d_call: TRBD1; cdr3_aa: CASSLVMTGGGDTQYF; cdr3_nt: TGCGCCAGCAGCTTGGTCATGACAGGGGGCGGAGATACGCAGTATTTT
j_call: TRBJ2-1; clone_size: -; v_call: TRBV19; d_call: TRBD2; cdr3_aa: CASSIGTSGGYNEQFF; cdr3_nt: TGTGCCAGTAGTATCGGGACTAGCGGGGGATACAATGAGCAGTTCTTC
j_call: TRBJ2-5; clone_size: -; v_call: TRBV5-1; d_call: -; cdr3_aa: CASSQDGLQETQYF; cdr3_nt: TGCGCCAGCAGCCAGGATGGGCTGCAAGAGACCCAGTACTTC
j_call: TRBJ2-3; clone_size: -; v_call: TRBV19; d_call: -; cdr3_aa: CASSIPGSAPGQYF; cdr3_nt: TGTGCCAGTAGTATCCCCGGGTCCGCCCCGGGGCAGTATTTT
j_call: TRBJ1-1; clone_size: once; v_call: TRBV5-6; d_call: -; cdr3_aa: CASSLARTEAFF; cdr3_nt: TGTGCCAGCAGCTTGGCTAGGACTGAAGCTTTCTTT
j_call: TRBJ2-1; clone_size: -; v_call: TRBV5-1; d_call: TRBD1; cdr3_aa: CASSFDRVDEQFF; cdr3_nt: TGCGCCAGCAGCTTCGACAGGGTTGATGAGCAGTTCTTC
j_call: TRBJ2-3; clone_size: -; v_call: TRBV5-4; d_call: -; cdr3_aa: CASSLDISTTDTQYF; cdr3_nt: TGTGCCAGCAGCTTGGACATTAGCACCACAGATACGCAGTATTTT
j_call: TRBJ2-7; clone_size: few; v_call: TRBV7-8; d_call: -; cdr3_aa: CASSLSEIYEQYF; cdr3_nt: TGTGCCAGCAGCTTATCCGAGATCTACGAGCAGTACTTC
j_call: TRBJ2-7; clone_size: -; v_call: TRBV5-5; d_call: -; cdr3_aa: CASSLVGSGDFYEQYF; cdr3_nt: TGTGCCAGCAGCTTGGTAGGGTCGGGAGACTTCTACGAGCAGTACTTC
j_call: TRBJ2-7; clone_size: -; v_call: TRBV4-3; d_call: -; cdr3_aa: CASSQDTGSYEQYF; cdr3_nt: TGCGCCAGCAGCCAAGACACAGGTTCCTACGAGCAGTACTTC
j_call: TRBJ2-3; clone_size: -; v_call: TRBV19; d_call: -; cdr3_aa: CASSMTRPDTQYF; cdr3_nt: TGTGCCAGTAGTATGACCAGGCCAGATACGCAGTATTTT
j_call: TRBJ2-7; clone_size: -; v_call: TRBV14; d_call: -; cdr3_aa: CASSQVWGVYEQYF; cdr3_nt: TGTGCCAGCAGCCAAGTCTGGGGCGTCTACGAGCAGTACTTC
j_call: TRBJ2-5; clone_size: -; v_call: TRBV30; d_call: TRBD1; cdr3_aa: CAWSLLLSELGQAQETQYF; cdr3_nt: TGTGCCTGGAGTCTTTTACTATCGGAACTCGGACAGGCGCAAGAGACCCAGTACTTC